This TCR beta chain was observed in a study of blood T cell repertoires in COVID-19 (dated by TCRdb to about 2020). Study-level background: The collaborator samples originated in the United States, Italy and Spain and spanned the acute and convalescent phases of COVID-19. The material from the prospective study consisted of cDNA or gDNA derived from T cells, B-cell-depleted T cells, or PBMCs. Deeply sampled blood TCRbeta repertoires from subjects exposed to, actively infected with, or recovered from COVID-19 were included in the dataset. The repertoires were released in a freely available public database intended as a resource for research on the immune response to SARS-CoV-2. Samples were obtained from the ongoing ImmuneRACE study (first 160 participants) and from about 1,300 subjects provided by 6 global collaborators. A de-identified subject ID, COVID-19 status, age in years and sex were almost always included in the sample metadata. HLA class I and class II types, where available, came from metadata supplied by the sample provider rather than from assay-based typing.

The immunoSEQ Assay, a bias-controlled multiplex PCR, was used to amplify TCRbeta CDR3 regions from genomic DNA. As for how the authors treated the data: The number of nucleated cells in each sample was estimated by amplification of reference gene primers within the assay. Sequence reads were collapsed and filtered to measure the absolute abundance of every unique TCRbeta CDR3 rearrangement. Productive Simpson clonality was computed per sample as the square root of Simpson's diversity index over productive rearrangements. In its TCRdb copy, this immuneACCESS table keeps in-frame sequences only and misses some clones. Where compared with another copy, unresolved V genes explain less than half of these, and the others have no known cause. The DNA gave D and trimming, while V, J and clone size come from that table. Across this sample there are 250,000 to 300,000 clones, with around 78% seen only once. About 4.3% of the sample is taken by the ten largest.

The germline V gene encodes CDR1 KGHSH and CDR2 LQKENI. V ends up 5 bases short and J 4 bases short, with an unmatched junction base count of 4. The CDR3 contains 14 residues, cysteine and phenylalanine counted. The only DNA kept is the CDR3, 42 bases in frame from the first base. Note on this clone: This receptor's antigen is unknown. No much larger clonotype is one base removed from it; base qualities were not supplied.

The full study reports these points: The amount of clinical and demographic metadata varied by source and participant and was provided uncurated.

A second Seattle source provided samples from volunteer blood donors who had recovered from COVID-19. The collaborating institutions used their own protocols to collect whole blood in K2EDTA tubes. Collaborator samples were shipped for TCRbeta analysis as frozen whole blood, isolated PBMCs, or DNA extracted from either sample type. The sample was peripheral blood. This chain is built from TRBV18 and TRBJ2-7; TRBD1 fits 11 bases in the junction. The source is a man aged 55 to 70 who had recovered from COVID-19. In nucleotides, the sequence is TGTGCCAGCTCAAGGGGACAGGGGGAGTACGAGCAGTACTTC. Its protein is CASSRGQGEYEQYF.